Below are 22 T cell receptor beta chains sequenced from a single sample in a study of T cell responses to AZD1222 COVID-19 vaccine. Some clones are missing from TCRdb's copy, which holds only in-frame ones; the method was immunoSEQ multiplex PCR. The sample has about 34,000 clones; less than 90% are singletons. Specimen: peripheral blood, collected on day 0 of AZD1222 vaccination. The receptors were gathered from an adult in good health.

This clone was detected once. This chain connects TRBV9 to TRBJ1-2; TRBD1 aligns across 8 bases. The J segment lost 7 bases and the V segment lost 3 bases, leaving 5 bases of the junction unmatched. The CDR3 contains 13 residues. Germline CDR1 and CDR2: SGDLS and YYNGEE. Here the CDR3 reads CASSGRGRGGYTF. In DNA, the CDR3 is TGTGCCAGCAGCGGCAGGGGGCGCGGTGGCTACACCTTC.

The J gene is TRBJ1-2, the V gene TRBV5-1, with unresolved D. Germline CDR1 SGHRS, CDR2 YFSETQ. The CDR3 is made up of 14 amino acids. V shed 1 base and J shed 3 bases, with 10 bases lying between them. The DNA for the CDR3 is TGCGCCAGCAGCTTGTTGAGGGAGGACTATGGCTACACCTTC. Translated, it gives CASSLLREDYGYTF.

The chain carries TRBV12-3 or TRBV12-4 and TRBJ2-7, with D unresolved. V lost 5 bases, J lost 2 bases, and 10 bases lay in between. The CDR3 totals 13 residues. The CDR3 sequence: CASSASDAYEQYF. The CDR3, as DNA: TGTGCCAGCAGTGCATCGGATGCCTACGAGCAGTACTTC.

V is TRBV18 and J is TRBJ2-7; possibly TRBD1 for D (6 bases). This CDR3 has 16 amino acids. V was clipped by 0 bases and J by 2 bases, with 14 bases between them. The germline CDR1 and CDR2 sequences are KGHSH and LQKENI. CDR3 bases: TGTGCCAGCTCACCACCGAGGACAGCCCGGACCTACGAGCAGTACTTC. This translates into CASSPPRTARTYEQYF.

Here the CDR3 reads CASSPRGPDRLAGVVGEQYF. CDR3 DNA: TGTGCCAGCAGCCCCCGTGGTCCTGACCGACTAGCGGGTGTAGTGGGGGAGCAGTACTTC. This rearrangement joins TRBV3-1 (or the pseudogene TRBV3-2) to TRBJ2-7, with 10 bases that match TRBD2. V dropped 4 bases and J dropped 7; count of bases not matched to a gene: 25. Germline V gene sequence: CDR1 LGHDT, CDR2 YNNKEL (reference sequence). The CDR3 sequence is 20 residues long.

This clone occurred once. This chain links TRBV6-5 with TRBJ2-3, with 7 bases aligning to TRBD1. CDR3 length: 15 residues. The germline V gene encodes CDR1 MNHEY and CDR2 SVGAGI. Trimming removed 5 bases from V and 1 base from J; junction bases left unmatched: 6. As DNA, the CDR3 is TGTGCCAGCAGTAGCCGGACAGGCCGCACAGATACGCAGTATTTT. Amino acids: CASSSRTGRTDTQYF.

CDR3 loop: CASSVRGSYGYTF. Here the CDR3 DNA reads TGTGCCAGCAGCGTTAGGGGTAGCTATGGCTACACCTTC. The chain combines TRBV11-2 with TRBJ1-2, with D possibly TRBD1 on 5 matching bases. The length of the CDR3 is 13 residues. Germline-derived CDR1 and CDR2 are SGHAT and FQNNGV. Trimming removed 5 bases from V and 4 bases from J, with 11 bases in between.

The chain uses TRBV27 and TRBJ1-2; possibly TRBD1 for D (6 bases). The CDR3 covers 14 residues. V dropped 3 bases and J dropped 6 bases, with 14 bases sitting between them. Germline V gene data show CDR1 as MNHEY and CDR2 as SMNVEV (reference sequence). The chain's CDR3 is CASSFRGAFNGYTF. The DNA for the CDR3 is TGTGCCAGCAGTTTCAGGGGCGCATTTAATGGCTACACCTTC.

This clone occurred once. The chain is built from TRBV5-1 and TRBJ1-4; weak D call: TRBD1 (6 bases). There are 14 residues in the CDR3. Germline CDR1 SGHRS, CDR2 YFSETQ. Trimming cost V 4 bases and J 8 bases, with 15 bases left between them. This CDR3 reads CASSLLQGGEKLFF. CDR3 nucleotides: TGCGCCAGCAGCCTTTTACAGGGAGGGGAAAAACTGTTTTTT.

The V call is TRBV27, the J call TRBJ1-6, with D unclear. Trimming cost V 7 bases and J 5 bases, with 15 bases left between them. The CDR3 is 15 residues long. Germline CDR1 reads MNHEY; CDR2 reads SMNVEV (reference sequence). CDR3 DNA: TGTGCCAGCACCTCAGCGGGCGGTAATAATTCACCCCTCCACTTT. Protein product: CASTSAGGNNSPLHF.

V gene TRBV7-2 combines with J gene TRBJ2-4; the D is unclear. Germline CDR1 is SGHTA and CDR2 is FQGNSA. The CDR3 spans 14 residues. V was shortened by 1 base and J by 6 bases, with 10 bases between the two germline ends. CDR3 nucleotide sequence: TGTGCCAGCAGCTTAGATAGTCAGATAAACATTCAGTACTTC. It yields the protein CASSLDSQINIQYF.

The gene calls are TRBV19 and TRBJ1-1, with D unresolved. This CDR3 comprises 13 residues. Trimming stripped 3 bases from V and 4 bases from J, with 9 bases between. Germline lookup yields CDR1 LNHDA and CDR2 SQIVND (reference sequence). This CDR3 is CASSMTPRTEAFF. The CDR3 DNA reads TGTGCCAGTAGTATGACGCCACGCACTGAAGCTTTCTTT.

This chain links TRBV7-9 with TRBJ2-5; the match to TRBD1 covers 8 bases. There are 14 residues in the CDR3. CDR1 and CDR2 from the germline V gene are SEHNR and FQNEAQ (reference sequence). Germline trimming cut 3 bases from V and 3 bases from J; bases unmatched to any gene: 3. CDR3 in DNA: TGTGCCAGCAGCTTCGTGGACAGGGAAGAGACCCAGTACTTC. Its translation: CASSFVDREETQYF.

The chain has TRBV19 and TRBJ2-7, with 7 nucleotides matching TRBD1. There are 15 residues in the CDR3. Germline values: CDR1 LNHDA, CDR2 SQIVND (reference sequence). V lost 1 base, J lost 1 base, and 4 bases stayed unmatched. This CDR3 reads CASSIGGRGSYEQYF. The CDR3 DNA reads TGTGCCAGTAGTATAGGAGGCAGGGGGTCCTACGAGCAGTACTTC.

The chain links TRBV19 to TRBJ1-5, with a weak D call TRBD1 (5 bases). The CDR3 extends over 14 amino acids. Germline loops: CDR1 LNHDA, CDR2 SQIVND (reference sequence). With 8 bases removed from V and 7 bases from J, the gap between germline ends came to 18 bases. The CDR3 sequence is CASGAGRLIQPQHF. The CDR3 nucleotides read TGTGCCAGTGGGGCAGGAAGGCTGATCCAGCCCCAGCATTTT.

The V gene is TRBV18, the J gene TRBJ1-6, with no clear D. V lost 1 base and J lost 8, with 6 bases in between. Germline CDR1 and CDR2: KGHSH and LQKENI. The CDR3 is 13 amino acids. The CDR3 reads CASSPLNDSPLHF. CDR3 in DNA: TGTGCCAGCTCACCACTAAATGATTCACCCCTCCACTTT.

The genes are TRBV5-1 and TRBJ2-2; 7 nucleotides line up with TRBD2. CDR1 SGHRS and CDR2 YFSETQ come from the germline V gene. The length of the CDR3 is 14 residues. Losses at the gene ends were 4 bases for V and 4 bases for J; bases not matched to a gene: 4. The CDR3 nucleotides are TGCGCCAGCAGCCCGGGGGGTGGCACCGGGGAGCTGTTTTTT. Its protein is CASSPGGGTGELFF.

V and J are TRBV28 and TRBJ1-3; no clear D. CDR1 and CDR2 from the germline V gene are MDHEN and SYDVKM. The V gene lost 3 bases and the J gene lost 0 bases, with 12 bases spanning the gap. The CDR3 sequence is 16 residues long. The CDR3 DNA reads TGTGCCAGCAGTTTGAGGGCCCCGGGCTCTGGAAACACCATATATTTT. This codes for CASSLRAPGSGNTIYF.

The rearrangement uses TRBV9 and TRBJ2-7, with 7 bases that match TRBD1. The ends lost 4 bases at V and 6 bases at J; junction bases unmatched: 13. The CDR3 runs 15 residues. CDR1 is SGDLS and CDR2 is YYNGEE in the germline V gene. CDR3 amino acids: CASSFRAGGPLEQYF. In nucleotides, the CDR3 is TGTGCCAGCAGCTTTAGGGCAGGGGGTCCTCTCGAGCAGTACTTC.

The rearrangement uses TRBV9 and TRBJ2-5; unclear D gene. The germline CDR1 and CDR2 sequences are SGDLS and YYNGEE. The CDR3 runs 12 residues. V lost 3 bases to trimming and J lost 5 bases, with 8 bases between them. CDR3 sequence (DNA): TGTGCCAGCAGCGCAAACCGGGAGACCCAGTACTTC. This codes for CASSANRETQYF.

V is TRBV5-1 and J is TRBJ1-6; TRBD1 agrees at 11 bases. CDR1 SGHRS and CDR2 YFSETQ come from the germline V gene. Losses at the gene ends were 4 bases for V and 7 bases for J; bases not matched to a gene: 4. The CDR3 spans 15 residues. The CDR3 loop is CASSPRTGGNSPLHF. The CDR3 bases are TGCGCCAGCAGCCCCAGGACAGGGGGCAATTCACCCCTCCACTTT. The full variable domain, in which reference TRBV5-1 and TRBJ1-6 provide the parts outside the CDR3, is KAGVTQTPRYLIKTRGQQVTLSCSPISGHRSVSWYQQTPGQGLQFLFEYFSETQRNKGNFPGRFSGRQFSNSRSEMNVSTLELGDSALYLCASSPRTGGNSPLHFGNGTRLTVT.

This clone was recorded once. This chain uses TRBV4-1 with TRBJ2-2, with 7 bases that match TRBD1. After removal of 4 bases from V and 6 bases from J, the junction contained 5 bases not matched to a gene. CDR1 is MGHRA, CDR2 YSYEKL, per germline. CDR3 length: 14 amino acids. In DNA form, the CDR3 reads TGCGCCAGCAGCCCGCGACAGGGCCCCGGGGAGCTGTTTTTT. Translating it yields CASSPRQGPGELFF.